The clone carrying this T cell receptor beta chain showed up just once. The data were taken from a study of blood T cell repertoires in COVID-19. Across the study: Sources were T cells, B-cell-depleted T cells, or PBMCs; the material itself was cDNA or gDNA.

The CDR3 is made up of 17 amino acids. Germline loops: CDR1 ENHRY, CDR2 SYGVKD. Deletions cut 3 bases from V and 0 bases from J, with 17 bases between. Authors' analysis steps: Using reference gene primer amplification, nucleated cell counts were estimated. Assay used: immunoSEQ multiplex PCR; TCRdb lists only in-frame clones, some missing. The V and J calls and clone size are taken from that table; D and trimming were inferred from the DNA. The sample holds about 270,000 clones; over 75% are singletons and the top ten take about 8.2%. Participant-given clinical history determined each cohort assignment.

The clonotype originates from a woman between 50 and 59 years old with acute COVID-19. The sequenced sample consisted of PBMCs or T cells enriched from blood (not recorded which). The chain carries TRBV10-3 and TRBJ1-1; D possibly corresponds to TRBD1 (6 bases). The CDR3 protein is CAISDRGGEAMNTEAFF. In DNA, the CDR3 is TGTGCCATCAGTGATAGGGGGGGTGAAGCGATGAACACTGAAGCTTTCTTT.